Shown below are 17 T cell receptor beta chains from a single sample sequenced in a study of graft-versus-host responses after intestinal transplantation. Clones were read by immunoSEQ multiplex PCR, and TCRdb kept only the in-frame ones, dropping some. Here the sample spans some 110,000 clones, roughly 84% being singletons. These receptors have no identified antigens. The sequenced sample was unstimulated CD4+ T cells sorted from spleen or lymph node cells, obtained before intestinal transplant. Every receptor here comes from a human donor who received an intestinal transplant.

The V call is TRBV4-1, the J call TRBJ1-3; D is unclear. The CDR3 spans 15 residues. Germline V gene data show CDR1 as MGHRA and CDR2 as YSYEKL. Trimming stripped 0 bases from V and 1 base from J, with 7 bases between. CDR3 coding DNA: TGCGCCAGCAGCCAAGAGGGGATGTCTGGAAACACCATATATTTT. Translated: CASSQEGMSGNTIYF.

The chain carries TRBV18 and TRBJ2-5; weak D call: TRBD1 (5 bases). V was shortened by 0 bases and J by 4 bases, with 6 bases between the two germline ends. This CDR3 region has 13 residues. Per the germline V gene, CDR1 is KGHSH and CDR2 is LQKENI. This CDR3 is CASSPPQGETQYF. CDR3 nucleotides: TGTGCCAGCTCACCACCGCAGGGAGAGACCCAGTACTTC. The whole variable domain, filled in from reference TRBV18 and TRBJ2-5, reads NAGVMQNPRHLVRRRGQEARLRCSPMKGHSHVYWYRQLPEEGLKFMVYLQKENIIDESGMPKERFSAEFPKEGPSILRIQQVVRGDSAAYFCASSPPQGETQYFGPGTRLLVL.

The gene calls are TRBV29-1 and TRBJ1-2, with a possible D match to TRBD1 (6 bases). CDR1 and CDR2 (germline): SQVTM, ANQGSEA. The V end lost 6 bases, the J end lost 6 bases, and 11 bases lay between the germline ends. The CDR3 is made up of 11 amino acids. The CDR3, as DNA: TGCAGCGTGCGGGGGGGCAATGGCTACACCTTC. It specifies CSVRGGNGYTF.

V and J are TRBV5-6 and TRBJ1-2; D possibly corresponds to TRBD1 (5 bases). CDR3 length: 14 amino acids. V lost 3 bases and J 8 bases, leaving 17 bases between the germline ends. CDR1 and CDR2 from the germline V gene are SGHDT and YYEEEE. CDR3 sequence reads: CASSWMTVGRGYTF. In nucleotides, the CDR3 is TGTGCCAGCAGCTGGATGACAGTGGGACGAGGCTACACCTTC.

Remarks on this clone: Relative to the germline gene, one junction end is altered; a read error may explain this. The gene calls are TRBV6-5 and TRBJ1-3; tentatively, D is TRBD1 (5 bases). The CDR3 is 12 residues long. CDR1 and CDR2 from the germline V gene are MNHEY and SVGAGI. The CDR3 coding sequence is TGTGCCAGCACAGGGTCTGTAAACACCATATATTTT. Residues: CASTGSVNTIYF.

The rearrangement uses TRBV2 and TRBJ1-1; no clear D gene. V gave up 2 bases and J gave up 0 bases, with 7 bases separating them. This CDR3 comprises 14 residues. Looked up from germline, CDR1 is SNHLY and CDR2 is FYNNEI. The CDR3 loop reads CASSEMGMNTEAFF. Written as DNA, the CDR3 is TGTGCCAGCAGTGAAATGGGGATGAACACTGAAGCTTTCTTT.

This clone was detected once. The V gene is TRBV6-5, the J gene TRBJ1-2; the match to TRBD1 covers 9 bases. J gave up 8 bases and V 6 bases, and 4 bases lay outside the gene matches. There are 12 residues in the CDR3. Germline V gives CDR1 MNHEY, CDR2 SVGAGI. The chain's CDR3 is CASRGTGQGYTF. Written as DNA, the CDR3 is TGTGCCAGCAGAGGGACAGGGCAGGGCTACACCTTC.

The chain links TRBV7-3 to TRBJ2-1, with TRBD2 as a possible D gene (6 bases). Germline lookup yields CDR1 SGHTA and CDR2 FQGTGA. V lost 1 base and J 0 bases, leaving 10 bases between the germline ends. The CDR3 is 16 residues long. Here the CDR3 DNA reads TGTGCCAGCAGCTTAATGGGGAGGACCTCCTACAATGAGCAGTTCTTC. Protein product: CASSLMGRTSYNEQFF.

This clone was seen only a few times. V is TRBV2 and J is TRBJ1-4; D unclear. This CDR3 has 13 amino acids. Germline V gene lookup returns CDR1 SNHLY and CDR2 FYNNEI. V lost 4 bases and J 7 bases, leaving 10 bases between the germline ends. CDR3 in DNA: TGTGCCAGCAGTGTTGGGCAGAGTGAAAAACTGTTTTTT. As protein: CASSVGQSEKLFF.

The chain uses TRBV29-1 and TRBJ1-1; D uncertain. Per germline, CDR1 SQVTM and CDR2 ANQGSEA. Trimming pared 5 bases from V and 1 base from J, leaving 11 bases between. The CDR3 runs to 13 residues. CDR3 in DNA: TGCAGCGTTAAAGGACGGGAGAACACTGAAGCTTTCTTT. Protein sequence: CSVKGRENTEAFF.

This chain links TRBV28 with TRBJ1-3; D is undetermined. Trimming left V 1 base short and J 5 bases short, with 6 bases between. The germline V gene encodes CDR1 MDHEN and CDR2 SYDVKM. The CDR3 has 13 amino acids. CDR3 protein: CASSLLARNTIYF. The CDR3 DNA reads as TGTGCCAGCAGTTTATTAGCGCGAAACACCATATATTTT.

This chain uses TRBV6-5 with TRBJ1-5; D remains unclear. Per the germline V gene, CDR1 is MNHEY and CDR2 is SVGAGI. This CDR3 has 13 amino acids. Between the trimmed V and J ends, which lost 2 bases and 3 bases, there was a span of 5 bases. CDR3 sequence: CASSYDNNQPQHF. CDR3 sequence (DNA): TGTGCCAGCAGTTACGACAACAATCAGCCCCAGCATTTT.

This clone has only one observation. J is TRBJ2-5 and V is TRBV6-1; 10 bases align to TRBD2. Germline trimming cut 6 bases from V and 4 bases from J; bases unmatched to any gene: 8. The CDR3 contains 15 residues. Per germline, CDR1 MNHNS and CDR2 SASEGT. The CDR3 spells CASRQPGLATETQYF. The CDR3 bases are TGTGCCAGCAGACAACCGGGACTAGCGACAGAGACCCAGTACTTC.

This chain connects TRBV27 to TRBJ1-2; 7 nucleotides match TRBD1. Trimming took 5 bases from V and 4 from J; bases not matched to a gene: 10. CDR1 is MNHEY and CDR2 is SMNVEV in the germline V gene (reference sequence). This CDR3 comprises 15 residues. This CDR3 reads CASSTRQGFSYGYTF. The CDR3 nucleotides are TGTGCCAGCAGTACTCGACAGGGTTTTAGCTATGGCTACACCTTC.

The rearrangement uses TRBV28 and TRBJ2-7; 9 bases line up with TRBD2. The CDR3 extends over 14 amino acids. CDR1 is MDHEN, CDR2 SYDVKM, per germline. Trimming at V came to 6 bases and at J to 3 bases, leaving 6 bases not matched to a gene. DNA for the CDR3: TGTGCCAGCAGCTCCGGGACTAGCTACTACGAGCAGTACTTC. Translation: CASSSGTSYYEQYF. The variable domain in full, with the rest retrieved from reference TRBV28 and TRBJ2-7, is DVKVTQSSRYLVKRTGEKVFLECVQDMDHENMFWYRQDPGLGLRLIYFSYDVKMKEKGDIPEGYSVSREKKERFSLILESASTNQTSMYLCASSSGTSYYEQYFGPGTRLTVT.

The CDR3 region has the DNA TGTGCCAGCAGAAACAGGGGGCGCGGTGGCTACACCTTC. Protein sequence: CASRNRGRGGYTF. V is TRBV27 and J is TRBJ1-2, with 9 bases that match TRBD1. Trimming at V came to 6 bases and at J to 7 bases, leaving 6 bases not matched to a gene. CDR1 and CDR2 from the germline V gene are MNHEY and SMNVEV (reference sequence). The CDR3 totals 13 residues.

This rearrangement joins TRBV4-2 to TRBJ2-6, with 14 bases identical to TRBD2. From germline, CDR1 is LGHNA and CDR2 YNFKEQ. The CDR3 totals 18 residues. Trimming cost V 1 base and J 4 bases; bases outside gene matches: 3. This chain's CDR3 is CASSQGTSGRSGANVLTF. DNA of the CDR3: TGTGCCAGCAGCCAAGGGACTAGCGGGAGGTCCGGGGCCAACGTCCTGACTTTC.